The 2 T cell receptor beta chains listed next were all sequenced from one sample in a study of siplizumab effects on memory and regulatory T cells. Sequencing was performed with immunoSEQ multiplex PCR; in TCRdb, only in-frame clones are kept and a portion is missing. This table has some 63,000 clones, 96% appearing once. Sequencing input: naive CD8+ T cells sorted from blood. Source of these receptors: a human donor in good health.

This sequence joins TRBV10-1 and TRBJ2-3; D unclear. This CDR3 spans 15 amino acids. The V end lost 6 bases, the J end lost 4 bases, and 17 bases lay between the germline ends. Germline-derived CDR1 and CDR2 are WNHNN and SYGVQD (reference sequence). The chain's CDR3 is CASSERFQISDTQYF. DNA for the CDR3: TGCGCCAGCAGCGAACGATTCCAAATCTCAGATACGCAGTATTTT.

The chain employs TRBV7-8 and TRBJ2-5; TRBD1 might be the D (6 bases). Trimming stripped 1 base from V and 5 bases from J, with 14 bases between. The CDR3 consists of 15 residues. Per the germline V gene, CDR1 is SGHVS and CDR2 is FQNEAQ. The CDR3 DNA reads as TGTGCCAGCAGCTTAGTTGTCGCAGGGGCCGAGACCCAGTACTTC. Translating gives CASSLVVAGAETQYF.